The clone carrying this T cell receptor beta chain was observed a few times. No antigen is known for it. Per germline, CDR1 SGHAT and CDR2 FQNNGV. The CDR3 contains 16 residues. V was pared by 1 base and J by 2 bases, with 6 bases of the junction left unmatched. In TCRdb, the 5' RACE reads were re-called with MiXCR into one record per CDR3 protein. The repertoire holds just under 550,000 distinct CDR3 sequences, with around 21% as singletons. This entry comes from a study of T-cell memory formation after mild COVID-19. General study results and limits: Contracting clones from day 15 to 85 had balanced CD4/CD8; later expanders favoured CD4+.

The clonotype was recovered from an adult woman who had mild COVID-19 (a few samples of this study predate the infection). Cell type and time point are not known. The sequenced material came from PBMCs or a T cell subset sorted from them (not recorded which). This rearrangement joins TRBV11-2 to TRBJ2-7, with 9 bases lining up with TRBD2. CDR3 DNA: TGTGCCAGCAGCTTAGTGGCTAGCGGGAAAACCTACGAGCAGTACTTC. Protein product: CASSLVASGKTYEQYF.